These 3 T cell receptor beta chains were sequenced from one sample in a study of identifying expanded T cells in peripheral blood. The repertoire was sequenced with immunoSEQ multiplex PCR; TCRdb's copy has only in-frame clones and lacks some. The sample contains about 82,000 clones, 70% to 90% of which appear only once. Sample: blood. These receptors all stem from a person between 18 and 75 years old in good health.

The CDR3 bases are TGTGCCACCACCCCGGGGAGTAATGAAAAACTGTTTTTT. Protein sequence: CATTPGSNEKLFF. This rearrangement joins TRBV13 to TRBJ1-4; D not resolved. V was pared by 10 bases and J by 4 bases, with 13 bases between. The CDR3 covers 13 residues. CDR1 PRHDT and CDR2 FYEKMQ come from the germline V gene (reference sequence).

V gene TRBV6-4 combines with J gene TRBJ2-3, with 11 bases identical to TRBD2. The V gene end was trimmed by 0 bases and the J gene end by 8 bases; junction bases not matched to a gene: 19. Germline V lookup: CDR1 MRHNA, CDR2 SNTAGT. The CDR3 has 20 amino acids. The CDR3 DNA reads as TGTGCCAGCAGTGACTCGACTAGCGGGACCGAAGAACCGCTAGATGGTACGCAGTATTTT. This codes for CASSDSTSGTEEPLDGTQYF.

The gene calls are TRBV5-1 and TRBJ2-2, with 13 bases that match TRBD2. With V trimmed by 4 bases and J by 0 bases, 6 bases remained unmatched. The CDR3 runs 18 residues. Germline assignment: CDR1 SGHRS and CDR2 YFSETQ. CDR3 DNA sequence: TGCGCCAGCAGCCCGGGACTAGCGGGGTTCTCGAACACCGGGGAGCTGTTTTTT. Translating gives CASSPGLAGFSNTGELFF.